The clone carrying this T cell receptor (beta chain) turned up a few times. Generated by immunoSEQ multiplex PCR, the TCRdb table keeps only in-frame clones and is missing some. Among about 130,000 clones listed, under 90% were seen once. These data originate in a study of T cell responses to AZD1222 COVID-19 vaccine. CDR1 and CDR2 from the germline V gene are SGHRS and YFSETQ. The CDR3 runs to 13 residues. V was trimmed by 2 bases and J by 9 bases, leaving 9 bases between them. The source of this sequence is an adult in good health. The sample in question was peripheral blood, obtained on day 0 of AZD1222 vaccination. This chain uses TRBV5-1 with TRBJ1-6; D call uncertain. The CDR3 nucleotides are TGCGCCAGCAGCTTTGGGTCCGGTTCACCCCTCCACTTT. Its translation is CASSFGSGSPLHF. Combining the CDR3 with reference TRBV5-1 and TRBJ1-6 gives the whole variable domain KAGVTQTPRYLIKTRGQQVTLSCSPISGHRSVSWYQQTPGQGLQFLFEYFSETQRNKGNFPGRFSGRQFSNSRSEMNVSTLELGDSALYLCASSFGSGSPLHFGNGTRLTVT.